The 5 T cell receptor beta chains listed next were all sequenced from one sample in a study of memory CD4+ T cells and cytomegalovirus serostatus. The table came from immunoSEQ multiplex PCR; TCRdb's copy has only in-frame clones and leaves some out. The sample has under 70,000 clones, about three quarters seen once. The sort gate was single viable CD3+CD4+CD8-CD45RO+ cells for memory CD4+ T cells. The sequenced material came from memory CD4+ T cells from blood. The receptor set was obtained from an adult in good health and CMV-seronegative.

This clone was picked up one time. The genes are TRBV6-5 and TRBJ1-3; D is undetermined. Germline CDR1 is MNHEY and CDR2 is SVGAGI. The CDR3 runs to 15 residues. V lost 6 bases, J lost 1 base, and 13 bases lay in between. DNA for the CDR3: TGTGCCAGCAGACCCGCGACCGGTTCTGGAAACACCATATATTTT. Its protein is CASRPATGSGNTIYF.

The chain's CDR3 is CASRSTVNEKLFF. CDR3 bases: TGTGCCAGTAGATCGACCGTTAATGAAAAACTGTTTTTT. The chain has TRBV19 and TRBJ1-4, with D uncertain. This CDR3 is built from 13 residues. CDR1 LNHDA and CDR2 SQIVND come from the germline V gene (reference sequence). Trimming shortened V by 6 bases and J by 4 bases, and 9 bases separated the two germline ends. The variable domain in full, completed from reference TRBV19 and TRBJ1-4, reads DGGITQSPKYLFRKEGQNVTLSCEQNLNHDAMYWYRQDPGQGLRLIYYSQIVNDFQKGDIAEGYSVSREKKESFPLTVTSAQKNPTAFYLCASRSTVNEKLFFGSGTQLSVL.

The J gene is TRBJ1-1, the V gene TRBV6-5; D ambiguous. Trimming took off 0 bases at V and 3 bases at J, with 5 bases between the two ends. Germline values: CDR1 MNHEY, CDR2 SVGAGI. There are 13 residues in the CDR3. CDR3 sequence (DNA): TGTGCCAGCAGTTACTCGATTTACACTGAAGCTTTCTTT. Encoded protein: CASSYSIYTEAFF.

This chain joins TRBV7-9 and TRBJ1-2; D is perhaps TRBD1 (5 bases). Germline V gene data show CDR1 as SEHNR and CDR2 as FQNEAQ (reference sequence). Trimming stripped 3 bases from V and 5 bases from J, with 19 bases between. CDR3 size: 16 residues. The DNA for the CDR3 is TGTGCCAGCAGCTTGGGACCGGGCCTTGTCTTTTATGGCTACACCTTC. Translation: CASSLGPGLVFYGYTF.

This chain joins TRBV19 and TRBJ1-1; possibly TRBD1 for D (6 bases). The ends were cut back, 5 bases at V and 3 bases at J, with 10 bases in the middle. Germline CDR1 and CDR2: LNHDA and SQIVND (reference sequence). This CDR3 contains 13 residues. The CDR3 spells CASSDGGHTEAFF. CDR3 in DNA: TGTGCCAGTAGTGACGGGGGGCACACTGAAGCTTTCTTT. Based on the CDR3 plus reference TRBV19 and TRBJ1-1, the full variable domain is DGGITQSPKYLFRKEGQNVTLSCEQNLNHDAMYWYRQDPGQGLRLIYYSQIVNDFQKGDIAEGYSVSREKKESFPLTVTSAQKNPTAFYLCASSDGGHTEAFFGQGTRLTVV.